A selection of T cell receptor beta chains follows, all from one sample in a study of CD8 T cells in ankylosing spondylitis. MiXCR was run by TCRdb on the 5' RACE reads, yielding one entry per CDR3 protein. Found here are over 100,000 distinct CDR3 sequences, approximately 6.8% of them singletons; the top ten hold 9% to 15%. Source material: blood, either unsorted or a sorted T cell fraction (not recorded which). The receptors were gathered from a male donor with ankylosing spondylitis or in good health (not recorded which). Each CDR3 is given with its conserved first and last residue. Fields, in order: D gene, clone size, V gene, J gene, CDR3 protein, CDR3 DNA. A D gene is named only where the DNA matches it firmly. Size is stated for part of the rows, as once, few or many counts, or as a class when the clone is expanded.

NA	many	TRBV20-1	TRBJ1-2	CSASGAGKGNGYTF	TGCAGTGCTTCGGGGGCAGGGAAAGGAAATGGCTACACCTTC
NA	many	TRBV12-3/TRBV12-4	TRBJ2-7	CASSFNEGDDEQYF	TGTGCCAGCAGCTTTAATGAGGGGGATGACGAGCAGTACTTC
NA	many	TRBV5-1	TRBJ2-5	CASSLLSEQETQYF	TGCGCCAGCAGCTTGCTCTCGGAGCAAGAGACCCAGTACTTC
NA	many	TRBV28	TRBJ2-1	CASSLSPLNEQFF	TGTGCCAGCAGTTTATCTCCCCTCAATGAGCAGTTCTTC
NA	NA	TRBV5-1	TRBJ2-5	CAGSLVPPETQYF	TGCGCCGGCAGCTTGGTTCCCCCAGAGACCCAGTACTTC
NA	NA	TRBV2	TRBJ2-2	CASDLSSTGELFF	TGTGCCAGCGATCTTAGCAGCACCGGGGAGCTGTTTTTT
NA	many	TRBV20-1	TRBJ2-7	CSARIRGVSYEQYF	TGCAGTGCTAGAATCAGGGGGGTCTCCTACGAGCAGTACTTC
NA	many	TRBV20-1	TRBJ2-3	CSARGPLSADTQYF	TGCAGTGCTAGAGGTCCCTTAAGCGCAGATACGCAGTATTTT
NA	many	TRBV4-3	TRBJ2-1	CASSQGRSPYNEQFF	TGCGCCAGCAGCCAAGGACGGAGTCCTTACAATGAGCAGTTCTTC
NA	many	TRBV7-3	TRBJ2-1	CASSLTGLNNEQFF	TGTGCCAGCAGCTTAACGGGGTTGAATAATGAGCAGTTCTTC
NA	many	TRBV5-1	TRBJ1-1	CASRQGSGTEAFF	TGCGCCAGCAGACAAGGGAGCGGCACTGAAGCTTTCTTT
TRBD1	many	TRBV5-1	TRBJ2-1	CASRRGQGAFIEQFF	TGCGCCAGCAGAAGAGGACAGGGGGCGTTTATTGAGCAGTTCTTC
NA	many	TRBV7-2	TRBJ2-7	CASSPQNGYEQYF	TGTGCCAGCAGCCCTCAGAATGGCTACGAGCAGTACTTC
TRBD1	NA	TRBV12-3/TRBV12-4	TRBJ1-2	CASSPQGMRGYTF	TGTGCCAGCAGTCCACAGGGGATGAGAGGCTACACCTTC
TRBD1	NA	TRBV7-2	TRBJ2-3	CASSPGTALLADTQYF	TGTGCCAGCAGCCCCGGGACAGCCCTACTAGCAGATACGCAGTATTTT
NA	many	TRBV5-1	TRBJ2-7	CASSLDGGPTYEQYF	TGCGCCAGCAGCTTGGACGGGGGGCCTACCTACGAGCAGTACTTC
NA	NA	TRBV7-2	TRBJ2-7	CASSKDFTDEQYF	TGTGCCAGCAGCAAGGACTTTACCGACGAGCAGTACTTC
NA	many	TRBV20-1	TRBJ2-3	CSAVRTDTQYF	TGCAGTGCTGTCCGTACAGATACGCAGTATTTT
NA	many	TRBV29-1	TRBJ2-5	CSVAGYGGGKETQYF	TGCAGCGTTGCAGGGTATGGTGGAGGGAAGGAGACCCAGTACTTC
NA	many	TRBV29-1	TRBJ2-7	CSVADSAYEQYF	TGCAGCGTCGCGGACAGCGCCTACGAGCAGTACTTC
NA	many	TRBV20-1	TRBJ1-5	CSASVGGLGNQPQHF	TGCAGTGCTAGTGTGGGGGGCTTAGGCAATCAGCCCCAGCATTTT
TRBD2	many	TRBV12-3/TRBV12-4	TRBJ2-1	CASSLGLAGVYEQFF	TGTGCCAGCAGTTTGGGGCTAGCGGGAGTCTATGAGCAGTTCTTC
TRBD2	many	TRBV5-1	TRBJ2-2	CASSGLAGGATGELFF	TGCGCCAGCTCGGGACTAGCGGGAGGCGCCACCGGGGAGCTGTTTTTT
NA	many	TRBV18	TRBJ2-1	CASSPTRGPTNEQFF	TGTGCCAGCTCCCCCACTAGAGGGCCGACCAATGAGCAGTTCTTC
TRBD1	many	TRBV28	TRBJ2-2	CASSSTGETGELFF	TGTGCCAGCAGCTCTACAGGGGAGACCGGGGAGCTGTTTTTT
NA	NA	TRBV30	TRBJ1-4	CAWRYSGADEKLFF	TGTGCCTGGAGATACTCGGGGGCGGATGAAAAACTGTTTTTT
NA	few	TRBV6-9	TRBJ2-4	CASTPTVPLAKNIQYF	TGTGCCAGCACCCCTACAGTGCCACTAGCCAAAAACATTCAGTACTTC
NA	few	TRBV6-5	TRBJ2-1	CASSYSDSNEQFF	TGTGCCAGCAGTTACTCGGACAGTAATGAGCAGTTCTTC
TRBD1	many	TRBV5-4	TRBJ1-1	CASSSRDRDTEAFF	TGTGCCAGCAGCTCCCGGGACAGGGATACTGAAGCTTTCTTT
NA	NA	TRBV29-1	TRBJ2-4	CSVTLGQDIQYF	TGCAGCGTTACTCTGGGACAAGACATTCAGTACTTC
NA	many	TRBV18	TRBJ1-2	CASSPEMVLGGYTF	TGTGCCAGCTCACCCGAGATGGTCCTCGGAGGCTACACCTTC
TRBD2	many	TRBV5-1	TRBJ2-7	CASSPGTSDQPYHVF	TGCGCCAGCAGCCCCGGGACTAGCGACCAACCCTACCACGTCTTC
NA	many	TRBV2	TRBJ1-5	CASSEERNQPQHF	TGTGCCAGCAGTGAAGAACGCAATCAGCCCCAGCATTTT
NA	many	TRBV20-1	TRBJ1-6	CSAREEITKPYNSPLHF	TGCAGTGCTAGAGAGGAGATCACAAAGCCCTATAATTCACCCCTCCACTTT
NA	many	TRBV20-1	TRBJ1-6	CSASFTREWNSPLHF	TGCAGTGCTTCTTTTACCAGGGAGTGGAATTCACCCCTCCACTTT
NA	few	TRBV12-3/TRBV12-4	TRBJ2-2	CASSLKGDGELFF	TGTGCCAGCAGTTTAAAGGGGGACGGGGAGCTGTTTTTT
NA	many	TRBV12-3/TRBV12-4	TRBJ1-2	CASSRFRDLNYGYTF	TGTGCCAGCAGCCGGTTCAGGGACCTAAACTATGGCTACACCTTC
TRBD2	many	TRBV5-1	TRBJ2-3	CASSLGPGLASDTQYF	TGCGCCAGCAGCTTGGGACCGGGACTAGCATCCGATACGCAGTATTTT
TRBD2	NA	TRBV20-1	TRBJ2-3	CSAQPPSGGYGGTDTQYF	TGCAGTGCCCAGCCTCCTAGCGGGGGGTATGGGGGCACAGATACGCAGTATTTT
TRBD1	many	TRBV7-9	TRBJ2-1	CASSFTRDSDYNEQFF	TGTGCCAGCAGCTTTACCCGGGACAGCGACTACAATGAGCAGTTCTTC
NA	many	TRBV20-1	TRBJ1-2	CSARGDLNYGYTF	TGCAGTGCTAGAGGGGACCTTAACTATGGCTACACCTTC
NA	many	TRBV5-1	TRBJ2-1	CASSFGGNNEQFF	TGCGCCAGCAGCTTTGGAGGGAACAATGAGCAGTTCTTC
TRBD2	few	TRBV5-1	TRBJ2-3	CASSSGLALADTQYF	TGCGCCAGCAGCTCGGGACTAGCTCTGGCAGATACGCAGTATTTT
TRBD1	many	TRBV5-1	TRBJ1-1	CASSLAPRDRKTNTEAFF	TGCGCCAGCAGCTTGGCCCCTCGGGACAGGAAAACGAACACTGAAGCTTTCTTT
NA	many	TRBV28	TRBJ2-1	CASRGNEQFF	TGTGCCAGCAGAGGGAATGAGCAGTTCTTC
NA	many	TRBV7-9	TRBJ1-2	CASSLWGAYGYTF	TGTGCCAGCAGCTTATGGGGTGCCTATGGCTACACCTTC
NA	many	TRBV11-2	TRBJ2-3	CASGGTQYF	TGTGCCAGCGGAGGGACGCAGTATTTT
NA	many	TRBV7-9	TRBJ2-3	CASSFQGFSHTDTQYF	TGTGCCAGCAGCTTTCAGGGGTTCAGTCATACAGATACGCAGTATTTT
NA	many	TRBV5-1	TRBJ2-1	CASSPSAVSSYNEQFF	TGCGCCAGCAGCCCCTCTGCGGTGAGCTCCTACAATGAGCAGTTCTTC
NA	many	TRBV3-1	TRBJ2-5	CASSQKETQYF	TGTGCCAGCAGCCAAAAAGAGACCCAGTACTTC